The clone carrying this T cell receptor (beta chain) is judged medium-sized (0.01 to 0.1%). Its antigen is currently unknown. This sample stems from a study of spatial heterogeneity in lung cancer. Study-wide points: Mutation counts in tumors were tracked by counts of expanded intratumoral alpha and beta TCRs.

Trimming stripped 0 bases from V and 8 bases from J, with 13 bases between. This CDR3 comprises 14 residues. CDR1 SQVTM and CDR2 ANQGSEA come from the germline V gene. TCRdb itself ran the 5' RACE reads through MiXCR, one entry per CDR3 protein. The sample has about 18,000 distinct CDR3 sequences, 7.5% seen once. Regarding time point: sample taken at primary tumor resection. The TCR sequence derives from a male donor with early-stage non-small cell lung cancer. The specimen comprised lung tumor tissue, sampled at surgery. V and J are TRBV29-1 and TRBJ1-4, with TRBD1 as a possible D gene (5 bases). The CDR3 region is CSVEDPRGREKLFF. The CDR3, as DNA: TGCAGCGTTGAAGACCCCCGGGGACGAGAAAAACTGTTTTTT.